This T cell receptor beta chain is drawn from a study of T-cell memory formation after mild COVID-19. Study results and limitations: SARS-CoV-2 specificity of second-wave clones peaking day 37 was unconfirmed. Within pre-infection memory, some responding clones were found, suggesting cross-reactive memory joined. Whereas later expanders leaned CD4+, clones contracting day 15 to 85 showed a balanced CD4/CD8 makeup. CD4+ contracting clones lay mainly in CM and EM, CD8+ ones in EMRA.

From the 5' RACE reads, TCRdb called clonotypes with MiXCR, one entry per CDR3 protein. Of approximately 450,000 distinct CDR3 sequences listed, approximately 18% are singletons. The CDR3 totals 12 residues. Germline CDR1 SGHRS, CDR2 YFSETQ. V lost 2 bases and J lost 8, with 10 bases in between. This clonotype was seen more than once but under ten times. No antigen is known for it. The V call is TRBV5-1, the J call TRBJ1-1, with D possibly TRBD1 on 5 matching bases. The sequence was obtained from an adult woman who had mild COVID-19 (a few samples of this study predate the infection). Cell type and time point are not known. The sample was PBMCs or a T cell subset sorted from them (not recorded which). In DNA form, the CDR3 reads TGCGCCAGCAGCTTCAGGGCTGACGAAGCTTTCTTT. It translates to CASSFRADEAFF. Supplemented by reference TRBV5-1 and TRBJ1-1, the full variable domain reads KAGVTQTPRYLIKTRGQQVTLSCSPISGHRSVSWYQQTPGQGLQFLFEYFSETQRNKGNFPGRFSGRQFSNSRSEMNVSTLELGDSALYLCASSFRADEAFFGQGTRLTVV.